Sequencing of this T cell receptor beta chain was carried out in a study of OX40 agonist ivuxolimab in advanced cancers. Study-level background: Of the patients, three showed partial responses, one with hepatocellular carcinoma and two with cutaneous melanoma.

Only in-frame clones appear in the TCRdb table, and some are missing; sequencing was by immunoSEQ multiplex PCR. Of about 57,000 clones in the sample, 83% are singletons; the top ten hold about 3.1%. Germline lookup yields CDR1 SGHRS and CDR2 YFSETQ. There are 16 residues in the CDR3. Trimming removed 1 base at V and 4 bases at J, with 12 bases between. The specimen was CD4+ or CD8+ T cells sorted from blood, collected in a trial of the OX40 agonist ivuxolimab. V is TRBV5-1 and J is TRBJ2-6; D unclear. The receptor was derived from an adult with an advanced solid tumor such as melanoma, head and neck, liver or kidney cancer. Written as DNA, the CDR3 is TGCGCCAGCAGCTTGAGGTTGGAGTCCGGGGCCAACGTCCTGACTTTC. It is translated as CASSLRLESGANVLTF.